This TCR beta chain emerged from a study of T cells in Graves' hyperthyroidism and ophthalmopathy. Notes on the study in general: A 13 V-J signature model discriminated ophthalmopathy versus stable hyperthyroidism.

As to this clonotype: Its antigen is unidentified.

TCR beta CDR3 regions were amplified from RNA. In the first-round RT-PCR of the TCR CDR3, the HTBI primer set was used. TCRdb itself ran the multiplex PCR reads through MiXCR, one entry per CDR3 protein. The sample lists about 520,000 distinct CDR3 sequences, roughly 24% occurring once. The PBMCs had their origin in around 9.1 ml of fresh peripheral blood. Per germline, CDR1 DFQATT and CDR2 SNEGSKA (reference sequence). The trim removed 5 bases at V and 4 bases at J, leaving 11 bases unmatched. CDR3 length: 14 residues. The gene calls are TRBV20-1 and TRBJ2-7; 7 bases align to TRBD1. Sequenced material: blood. The receptor's source is a woman younger than 45 with Graves' ophthalmopathy. The CDR3 region is CSAERDRTLYEQYF. The CDR3 nucleotides are TGCAGTGCTGAACGGGACAGAACCTTATACGAGCAGTACTTC.